This T cell receptor (beta chain) came from a study of OX40 agonist ivuxolimab in advanced cancers. Whole-study context: All patients had ivuxolimab intravenously every 2 weeks at 0.01 to 10 mg/kg. Among those treated, three patients had partial responses, one with hepatocellular carcinoma and two with cutaneous melanoma.

With respect to this clone: Its specificity is not known.

The protocol was immunoSEQ multiplex PCR, while the TCRdb copy is restricted to in-frame clones and leaves out a portion. The table shows about 23,000 clones, with roughly 71% occurring only once. Findings and caveats of the study: Low normalized T-cell clonal expansion also characterized some of the nonresponders.

The TCR originated in an adult with an advanced solid tumor such as melanoma, head and neck, liver or kidney cancer. Sample: CD4+ or CD8+ T cells sorted from blood, taken in a trial of the OX40 agonist ivuxolimab.

The CDR3 DNA reads TGTGCCAGCCAGGACCCGAACACCGGGGAGCTGTTTTTT. Its translation is CASQDPNTGELFF. This chain connects TRBV6-1 to TRBJ2-2; D unclear. Trimming cost V 8 bases and J 0 bases, with 7 bases left between them. This CDR3 is 13 amino acids long. CDR1 and CDR2 from the germline V gene are MNHNS and SASEGT.